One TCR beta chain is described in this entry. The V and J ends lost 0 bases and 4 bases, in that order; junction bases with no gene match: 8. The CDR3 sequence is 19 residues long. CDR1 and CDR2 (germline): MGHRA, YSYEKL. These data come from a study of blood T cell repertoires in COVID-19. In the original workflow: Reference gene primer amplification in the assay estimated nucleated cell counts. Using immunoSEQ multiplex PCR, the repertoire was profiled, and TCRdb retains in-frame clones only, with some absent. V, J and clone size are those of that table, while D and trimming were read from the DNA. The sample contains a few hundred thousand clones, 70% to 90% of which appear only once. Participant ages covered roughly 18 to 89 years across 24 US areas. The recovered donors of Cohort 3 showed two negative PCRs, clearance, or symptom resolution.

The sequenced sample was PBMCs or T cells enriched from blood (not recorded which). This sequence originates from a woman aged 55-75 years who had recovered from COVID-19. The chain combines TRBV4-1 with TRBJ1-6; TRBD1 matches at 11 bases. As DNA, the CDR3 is TGCGCCAGCAGCCAAGATCCAAGGACAGGGGGCCTTTATAATTCACCCCTCCACTTT. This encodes CASSQDPRTGGLYNSPLHF.